Listed below are T cell receptor beta chains from one sample, sequenced in a study of blood T cell repertoires in COVID-19. Sequencing used immunoSEQ multiplex PCR; TCRdb keeps in-frame clones, though not all of them. The sample holds 150,000 or so clones, approximately 86% seen once. Sequences were obtained from PBMCs or T cells enriched from blood (not recorded which). These receptor sequences come from a man in his 60s who had recovered from COVID-19. Each CDR3 is given with its conserved first and last residue. The order of the fields is V gene, clone size, J gene, D gene, CDR3 length, CDR3 protein, CDR3 DNA. D genes are given only for firm matches. Clone size is stated in some rows and not others, as once, few, many or a class when expanded.

TRBV3-1/TRBV3-2,.,TRBJ1-5,.,14,CASSQSDYNQPQHF,TGTGCCAGCAGCCAATCGGACTACAATCAGCCCCAGCATTTT
TRBV11-1,.,TRBJ1-1,.,15,CASSARQAPNTEAFF,TGTGCCAGCAGCGCAAGACAGGCGCCGAACACTGAAGCTTTCTTT
TRBV5-1,.,TRBJ2-3,TRBD1,15,CASSLLGQGSDTQYF,TGCGCCAGCAGCTTGTTGGGACAGGGTTCAGATACGCAGTATTTT
TRBV7-3,.,TRBJ2-3,TRBD2,16,CASSPLAGGGTDTQYF,TGTGCCAGCAGCCCATTAGCGGGAGGGGGCACAGATACGCAGTATTTT
TRBV4-1,once,TRBJ1-6,.,17,CASSPIDGGYANSPLHF,TGCGCCAGCAGCCCCATCGATGGGGGGTATGCTAATTCACCCCTCCACTTT
TRBV29-1,.,TRBJ1-1,TRBD1,15,CSVSVTGLLNTEAFF,TGCAGCGTTAGCGTGACAGGGCTATTGAACACTGAAGCTTTCTTT
TRBV9,once,TRBJ1-6,.,15,CASSADAGVGSPLHF,TGTGCCAGCAGCGCAGATGCGGGGGTTGGGTCACCCCTCCACTTT
TRBV29-1,.,TRBJ1-1,.,15,CSERERRGGGTEAFF,TGCAGCGAACGAGAACGGCGGGGTGGGGGAACTGAAGCTTTCTTT
TRBV27,.,TRBJ2-3,TRBD1,15,CASSNLRGNTDTQYF,TGTGCCAGCAGTAACCTCAGGGGGAACACAGATACGCAGTATTTT
TRBV6-5,.,TRBJ1-5,TRBD1,14,CASDDRGGWQPQHF,TGTGCCAGCGATGACAGGGGAGGATGGCAGCCCCAGCATTTT
TRBV6-5,few,TRBJ1-1,.,15,CASSFRDSGVTEAFF,TGTGCCAGCAGTTTCCGGGACTCGGGTGTCACTGAAGCTTTCTTT
TRBV18,.,TRBJ1-4,.,15,CASSPGQGTNEKLFF,TGTGCCAGCTCACCCGGACAAGGGACTAATGAAAAACTGTTTTTT
TRBV14,.,TRBJ2-2,TRBD2,15,CASSPILAGTGELFF,TGTGCCAGCAGCCCAATTTTAGCGGGAACCGGGGAGCTGTTTTTT
TRBV3-1/TRBV3-2,.,TRBJ1-5,.,15,CASSQRGSVGQPQHF,TGTGCCAGCAGCCAACGGGGTTCTGTGGGTCAGCCCCAGCATTTT
TRBV3-1/TRBV3-2,.,TRBJ2-1,.,12,CASSQVSNEQFF,TGTGCCAGCAGCCAAGTCAGCAATGAGCAGTTCTTC
TRBV5-6,.,TRBJ2-7,TRBD2,14,CASKRTSGGYEQYF,TGTGCCAGCAAAAGGACTAGCGGGGGCTACGAGCAGTACTTC
TRBV9,once,TRBJ2-1,TRBD2,17,CASSVGLAGGRPNEQFF,TGTGCCAGCAGCGTTGGCCTAGCGGGGGGCAGACCAAATGAGCAGTTCTTC
TRBV19,few,TRBJ2-5,.,12,CASSIQAGTQYF,TGTGCCAGTAGTATACAGGCGGGGACCCAGTACTTC
TRBV3-1/TRBV3-2,.,TRBJ1-2,.,12,CASSQGEGGYTF,TGTGCCAGCAGCCAAGGGGAGGGGGGCTACACCTTC
TRBV28,.,TRBJ1-5,TRBD1,19,CASSSLGQGARYSNQPQHF,TGTGCCAGCAGCTCCCTTGGGCAGGGGGCGAGGTATAGCAATCAGCCCCAGCATTTT
TRBV15,.,TRBJ2-1,TRBD2,16,CATSKPLWREVNEQFF,TGTGCCACCAGCAAGCCCCTCTGGCGGGAGGTCAATGAGCAGTTCTTC
TRBV2,.,TRBJ1-4,.,14,CASSRSKSREKLFF,TGTGCCAGCAGTCGTAGTAAGTCTAGGGAAAAACTGTTTTTT
TRBV5-5,few,TRBJ2-4,TRBD1,16,CASSFRTGIGKNIQYF,TGTGCCAGCAGCTTTCGGACAGGGATTGGCAAAAACATTCAGTACTTC
TRBV5-4,.,TRBJ1-3,TRBD1,13,CASSRGQGNTIYF,TGTGCCAGCAGCCGGGGACAGGGAAACACCATATATTTT
TRBV5-1,.,TRBJ2-2,TRBD1,15,CASSLQGVVTGELFF,TGCGCCAGCAGCTTGCAGGGGGTTGTCACCGGGGAGCTGTTTTTT
TRBV24-1,.,TRBJ2-2,.,14,CATSPGQLTGELFF,TGTGCCACCAGTCCGGGACAACTCACCGGGGAGCTGTTTTTT
TRBV29-1,.,TRBJ2-7,.,12,CSVRVQSYEQYF,TGCAGCGTTCGTGTGCAGTCCTACGAGCAGTACTTC
TRBV5-6,few,TRBJ1-3,.,13,CASSLASGNTIYF,TGTGCCAGCAGCTTGGCGTCCGGAAACACCATATATTTT
TRBV6-5,.,TRBJ2-5,TRBD1,15,CASSLGQGERETQYF,TGTGCCAGCAGCCTGGGACAGGGGGAACGGGAGACCCAGTACTTC
TRBV6-5,once,TRBJ2-5,.,13,CASSHGFQETQYF,TGTGCCAGCAGCCACGGGTTCCAAGAGACCCAGTACTTC
TRBV11-2,few,TRBJ1-6,.,15,CASSLRGRGFSPLHF,TGTGCCAGCAGCTTACGGGGCAGGGGTTTTTCACCCCTCCACTTT
TRBV7-9,.,TRBJ2-3,.,15,CASRPRGTSTDTQYF,TGTGCCAGCAGGCCCAGGGGGACTAGCACAGATACGCAGTATTTT
TRBV11-3,.,TRBJ2-2,.,15,CASSLDSSSGGELFF,TGTGCCAGCAGCTTGGACTCTAGCTCCGGCGGGGAGCTGTTTTTT
TRBV24-1,few,TRBJ2-1,.,14,CATSDSPSLNEQFF,TGTGCCACCAGTGATTCCCCTTCCTTGAATGAGCAGTTCTTC
TRBV6-5,few,TRBJ1-1,TRBD1,14,CASSHRGRGTEAFF,TGTGCCAGCAGTCACAGGGGGCGCGGCACTGAAGCTTTCTTT
TRBV15,.,TRBJ1-4,TRBD1,16,CATSRRTGTGGTKLFF,TGTGCCACCAGCAGGCGAACCGGGACAGGGGGTACCAAACTGTTTTTT
TRBV7-6,.,TRBJ1-3,TRBD1,16,CASSSGTGISGNTIYF,TGTGCCAGCAGCTCCGGGACAGGGATATCTGGAAACACCATATATTTT
TRBV6-5,once,TRBJ1-6,TRBD1,14,CASSYDRANSPLHF,TGTGCCAGCAGTTACGACAGGGCAAATTCACCCCTCCACTTT
TRBV11-2,once,TRBJ1-6,TRBD1,18,CASSLRGQPGSYNSPLHF,TGTGCCAGCAGCTTAAGGGGGCAGCCGGGCTCCTATAATTCACCCCTCCACTTT
TRBV20-1,once,TRBJ2-7,.,11,CSLGPSYEQYF,TGCAGCTTGGGGCCATCCTACGAGCAGTACTTC